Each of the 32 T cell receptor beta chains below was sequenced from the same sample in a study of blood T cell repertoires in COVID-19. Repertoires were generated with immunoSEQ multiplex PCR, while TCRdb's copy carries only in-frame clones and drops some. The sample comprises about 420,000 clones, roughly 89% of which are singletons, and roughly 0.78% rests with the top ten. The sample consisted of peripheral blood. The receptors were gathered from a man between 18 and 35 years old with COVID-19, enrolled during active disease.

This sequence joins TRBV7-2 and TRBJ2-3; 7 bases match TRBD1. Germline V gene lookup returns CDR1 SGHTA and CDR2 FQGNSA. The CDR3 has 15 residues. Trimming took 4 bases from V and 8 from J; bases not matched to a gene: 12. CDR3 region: CASSSGGHTKATQYF. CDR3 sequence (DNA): TGTGCCAGCAGCTCAGGGGGTCATACGAAAGCTACGCAGTATTTT.

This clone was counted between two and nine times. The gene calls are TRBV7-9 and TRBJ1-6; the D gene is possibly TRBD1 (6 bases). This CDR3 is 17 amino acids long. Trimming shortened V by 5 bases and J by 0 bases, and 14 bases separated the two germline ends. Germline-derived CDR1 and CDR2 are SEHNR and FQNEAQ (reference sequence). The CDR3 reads CASSPRTESSYNSPLHF. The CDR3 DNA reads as TGTGCCAGCAGCCCCAGGACAGAGAGCTCCTATAATTCACCCCTCCACTTT.

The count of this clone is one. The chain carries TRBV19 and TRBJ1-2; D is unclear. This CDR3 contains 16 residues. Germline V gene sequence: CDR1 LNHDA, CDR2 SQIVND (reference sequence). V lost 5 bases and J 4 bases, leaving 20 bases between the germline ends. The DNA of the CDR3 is TGTGCCAGTAGTCCTATTGACACCCTTAAGGTCTATGGCTACACCTTC. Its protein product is CASSPIDTLKVYGYTF. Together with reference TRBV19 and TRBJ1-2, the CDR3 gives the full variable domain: DGGITQSPKYLFRKEGQNVTLSCEQNLNHDAMYWYRQDPGQGLRLIYYSQIVNDFQKGDIAEGYSVSREKKESFPLTVTSAQKNPTAFYLCASSPIDTLKVYGYTFGSGTRLTVV.

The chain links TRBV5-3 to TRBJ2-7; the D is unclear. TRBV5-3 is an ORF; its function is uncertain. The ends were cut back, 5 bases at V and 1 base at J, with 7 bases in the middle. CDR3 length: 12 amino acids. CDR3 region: CARSPISYEQYF. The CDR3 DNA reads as TGTGCCAGAAGTCCCATTTCCTACGAGCAGTACTTC.

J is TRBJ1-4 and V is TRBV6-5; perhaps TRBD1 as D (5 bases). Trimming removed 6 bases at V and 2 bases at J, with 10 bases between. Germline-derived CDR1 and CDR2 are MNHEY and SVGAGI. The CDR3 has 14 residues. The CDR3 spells CASRMGGTNEKLFF. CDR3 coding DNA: TGTGCCAGCAGGATGGGGGGGACTAATGAAAAACTGTTTTTT.

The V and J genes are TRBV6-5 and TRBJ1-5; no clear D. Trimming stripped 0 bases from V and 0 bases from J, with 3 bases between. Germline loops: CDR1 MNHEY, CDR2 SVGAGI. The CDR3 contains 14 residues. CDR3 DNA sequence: TGTGCCAGCAGTTACTCCTATAGCAATCAGCCCCAGCATTTT. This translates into CASSYSYSNQPQHF.

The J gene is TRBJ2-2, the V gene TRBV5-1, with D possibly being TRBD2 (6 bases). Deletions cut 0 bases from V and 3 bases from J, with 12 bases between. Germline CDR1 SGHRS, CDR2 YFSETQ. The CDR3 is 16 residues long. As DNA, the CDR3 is TGCGCCAGCAGCTTGGGCCCTAGCGTCGACACCGGGGAGCTGTTTTTT. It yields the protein CASSLGPSVDTGELFF.

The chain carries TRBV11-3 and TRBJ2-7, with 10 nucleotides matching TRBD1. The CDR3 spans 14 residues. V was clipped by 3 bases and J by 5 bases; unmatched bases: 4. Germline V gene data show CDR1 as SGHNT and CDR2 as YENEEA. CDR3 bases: TGTGCCAGCAGCTTCGGGACAGGGGTCGACGAGCAGTACTTC. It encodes CASSFGTGVDEQYF.

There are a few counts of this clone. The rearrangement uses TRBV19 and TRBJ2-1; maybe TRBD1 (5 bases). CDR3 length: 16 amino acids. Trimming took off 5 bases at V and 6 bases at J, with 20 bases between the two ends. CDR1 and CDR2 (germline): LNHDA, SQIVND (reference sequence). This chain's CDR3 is CASSFHLGKGFNEQFF. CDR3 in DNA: TGTGCCAGTAGTTTTCACCTAGGGAAGGGGTTCAATGAGCAGTTCTTC.

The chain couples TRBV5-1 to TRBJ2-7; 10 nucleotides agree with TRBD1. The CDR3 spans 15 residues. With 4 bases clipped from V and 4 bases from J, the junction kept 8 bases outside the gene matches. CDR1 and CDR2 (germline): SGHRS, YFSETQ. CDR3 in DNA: TGCGCCAGCAGCACGCGACAGGGGGCCACGTACGAGCAGTACTTC. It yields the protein CASSTRQGATYEQYF. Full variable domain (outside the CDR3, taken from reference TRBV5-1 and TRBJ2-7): KAGVTQTPRYLIKTRGQQVTLSCSPISGHRSVSWYQQTPGQGLQFLFEYFSETQRNKGNFPGRFSGRQFSNSRSEMNVSTLELGDSALYLCASSTRQGATYEQYFGPGTRLTVT.

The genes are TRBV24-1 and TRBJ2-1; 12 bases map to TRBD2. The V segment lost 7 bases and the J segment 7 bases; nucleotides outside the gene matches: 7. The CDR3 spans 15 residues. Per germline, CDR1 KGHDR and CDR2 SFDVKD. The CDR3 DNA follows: TGTGCCACCAGCGCGACTAGCGGGAGATTTAATGAGCAGTTCTTC. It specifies CATSATSGRFNEQFF.

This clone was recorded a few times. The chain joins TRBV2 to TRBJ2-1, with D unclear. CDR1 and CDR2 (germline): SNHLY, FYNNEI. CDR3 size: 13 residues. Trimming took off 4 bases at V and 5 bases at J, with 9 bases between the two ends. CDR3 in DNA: TGTGCCAGCAGTGGCCTGCTAGACAATGAGCAGTTCTTC. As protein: CASSGLLDNEQFF. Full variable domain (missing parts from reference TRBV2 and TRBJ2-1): EPEVTQTPSHQVTQMGQEVILRCVPISNHLYFYWYRQILGQKVEFLVSFYNNEISEKSEIFDDQFSVERPDGSNFTLKIRSTKLEDSAMYFCASSGLLDNEQFFGPGTRLTVL.

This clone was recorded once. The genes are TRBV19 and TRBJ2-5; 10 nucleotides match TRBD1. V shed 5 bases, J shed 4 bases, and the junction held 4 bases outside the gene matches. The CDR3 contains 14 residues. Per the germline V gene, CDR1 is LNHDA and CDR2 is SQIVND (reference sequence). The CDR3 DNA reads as TGTGCCAGTAGTTTGACAGGGGGCGCAGAGACCCAGTACTTC. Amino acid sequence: CASSLTGGAETQYF.

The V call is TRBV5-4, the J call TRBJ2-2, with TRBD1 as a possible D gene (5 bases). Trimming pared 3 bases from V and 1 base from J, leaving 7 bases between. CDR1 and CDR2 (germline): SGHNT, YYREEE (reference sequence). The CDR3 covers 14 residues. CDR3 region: CASSYQGNTGELFF. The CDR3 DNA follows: TGTGCCAGCAGCTACCAGGGGAACACCGGGGAGCTGTTTTTT. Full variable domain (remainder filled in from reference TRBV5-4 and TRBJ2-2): ETGVTQSPTHLIKTRGQQVTLRCSSQSGHNTVSWYQQALGQGPQFIFQYYREEENGRGNFPPRFSGLQFPNYSSELNVNALELDDSALYLCASSYQGNTGELFFGEGSRLTVL.

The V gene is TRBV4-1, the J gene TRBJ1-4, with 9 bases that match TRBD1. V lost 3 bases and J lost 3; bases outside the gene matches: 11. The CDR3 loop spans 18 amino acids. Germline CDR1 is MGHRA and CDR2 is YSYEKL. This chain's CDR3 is CASSQAGTGNSPNEKLFF. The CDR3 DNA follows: TGCGCCAGCAGCCAGGCTGGGACAGGGAATTCACCTAATGAAAAACTGTTTTTT.

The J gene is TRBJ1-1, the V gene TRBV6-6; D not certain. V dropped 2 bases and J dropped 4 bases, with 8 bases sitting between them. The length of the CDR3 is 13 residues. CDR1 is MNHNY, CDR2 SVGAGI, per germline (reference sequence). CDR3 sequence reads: CASSYRGSTEAFF. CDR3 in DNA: TGTGCCAGCAGTTACCGAGGCAGCACTGAAGCTTTCTTT.

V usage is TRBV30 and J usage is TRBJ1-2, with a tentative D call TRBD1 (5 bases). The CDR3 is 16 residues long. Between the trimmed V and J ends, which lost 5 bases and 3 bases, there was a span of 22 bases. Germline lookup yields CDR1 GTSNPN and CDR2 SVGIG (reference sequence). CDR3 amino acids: CAWGEKCSGGDYGYTF. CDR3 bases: TGTGCCTGGGGTGAAAAATGTAGCGGAGGGGACTATGGCTACACCTTC.

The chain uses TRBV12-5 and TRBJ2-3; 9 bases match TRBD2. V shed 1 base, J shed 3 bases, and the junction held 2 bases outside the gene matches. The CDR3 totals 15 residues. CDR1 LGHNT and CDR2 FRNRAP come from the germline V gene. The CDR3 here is CASGLGLAGTDTQYF. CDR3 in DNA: TGTGCTAGTGGTTTGGGCCTAGCGGGGACAGATACGCAGTATTTT.

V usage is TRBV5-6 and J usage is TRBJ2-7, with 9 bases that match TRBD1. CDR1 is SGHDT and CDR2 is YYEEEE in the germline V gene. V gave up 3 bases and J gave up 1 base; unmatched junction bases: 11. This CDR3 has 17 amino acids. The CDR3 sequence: CASSSDRGVIWSYEQYF. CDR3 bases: TGTGCCAGCAGCTCGGACAGGGGAGTGATTTGGTCCTACGAGCAGTACTTC. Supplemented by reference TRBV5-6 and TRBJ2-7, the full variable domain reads DAGVTQSPTHLIKTRGQQVTLRCSPKSGHDTVSWYQQALGQGPQFIFQYYEEEERQRGNFPDRFSGHQFPNYSSELNVNALLLGDSALYLCASSSDRGVIWSYEQYFGPGTRLTVT.

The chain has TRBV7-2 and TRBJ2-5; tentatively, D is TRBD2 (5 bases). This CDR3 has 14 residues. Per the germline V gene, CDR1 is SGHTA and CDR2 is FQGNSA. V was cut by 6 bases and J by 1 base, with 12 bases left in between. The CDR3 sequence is CASSRLNSQETQYF. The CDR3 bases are TGTGCCAGCAGTCGACTAAACTCCCAAGAGACCCAGTACTTC.

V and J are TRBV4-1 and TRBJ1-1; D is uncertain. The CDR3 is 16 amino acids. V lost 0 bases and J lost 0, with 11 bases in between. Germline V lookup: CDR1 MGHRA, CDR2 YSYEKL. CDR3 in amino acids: CASSQDLREVNTEAFF. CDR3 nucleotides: TGCGCCAGCAGCCAAGATTTGCGGGAAGTGAACACTGAAGCTTTCTTT.

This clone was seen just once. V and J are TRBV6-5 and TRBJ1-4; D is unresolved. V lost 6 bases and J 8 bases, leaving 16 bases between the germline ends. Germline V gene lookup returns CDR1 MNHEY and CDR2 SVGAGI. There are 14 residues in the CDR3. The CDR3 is CASSSIEGLEKLFF. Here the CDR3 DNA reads TGTGCCAGCAGCTCTATAGAGGGTTTAGAAAAACTGTTTTTT.

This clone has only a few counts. CDR3 loop: CASSLTDRDGGYTF. The CDR3 DNA reads TGTGCCAGCAGCCTGACGGACAGGGACGGTGGCTACACCTTC. The chain uses TRBV5-4 and TRBJ1-2; TRBD1 aligns across 8 bases. V trimming: 4 bases; J trimming: 7 bases; junction bases outside the gene matches: 9. The V gene's germline CDR1 is SGHNT and CDR2 YYREEE (reference sequence). CDR3 length equals 14 residues.

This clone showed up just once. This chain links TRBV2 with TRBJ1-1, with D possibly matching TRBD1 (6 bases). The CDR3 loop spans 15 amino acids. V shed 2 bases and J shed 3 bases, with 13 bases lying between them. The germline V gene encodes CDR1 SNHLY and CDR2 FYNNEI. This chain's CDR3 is CASSEYRAWDTEAFF. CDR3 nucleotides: TGTGCCAGCAGTGAATACAGGGCTTGGGACACTGAAGCTTTCTTT.

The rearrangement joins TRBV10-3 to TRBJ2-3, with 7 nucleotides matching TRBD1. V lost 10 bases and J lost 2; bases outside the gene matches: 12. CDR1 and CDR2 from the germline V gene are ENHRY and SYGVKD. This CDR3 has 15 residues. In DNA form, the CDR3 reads TGTGCCACCGCGTCGGGGACAGCCGTCACAGATACGCAGTATTTT. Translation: CATASGTAVTDTQYF.

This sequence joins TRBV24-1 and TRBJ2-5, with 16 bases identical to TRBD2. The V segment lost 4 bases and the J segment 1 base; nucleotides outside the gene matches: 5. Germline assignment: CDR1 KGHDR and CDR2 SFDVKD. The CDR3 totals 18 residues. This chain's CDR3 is CATSEPGLAGGSQETQYF. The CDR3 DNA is TGTGCCACCAGTGAGCCGGGACTAGCGGGAGGGAGCCAAGAGACCCAGTACTTC.

CDR3 region: CASSFQAPNYGYTF. CDR3 DNA sequence: TGTGCCAGCAGCTTCCAGGCGCCCAACTATGGCTACACCTTC. The rearrangement joins TRBV5-5 to TRBJ1-2; no reliable D call. Trimming removed 2 bases at V and 2 bases at J, with 10 bases between. Germline V gene lookup returns CDR1 SGHKS and CDR2 YYEKEE (reference sequence). This CDR3 is 14 amino acids long.

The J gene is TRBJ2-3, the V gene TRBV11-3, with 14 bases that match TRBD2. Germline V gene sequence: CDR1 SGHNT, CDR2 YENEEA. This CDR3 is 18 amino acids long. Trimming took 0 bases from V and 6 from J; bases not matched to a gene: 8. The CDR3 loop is CASSLDSRGTSGSDTQYF. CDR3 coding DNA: TGTGCCAGCAGCTTAGATTCCAGAGGGACTAGCGGGAGTGATACGCAGTATTTT.

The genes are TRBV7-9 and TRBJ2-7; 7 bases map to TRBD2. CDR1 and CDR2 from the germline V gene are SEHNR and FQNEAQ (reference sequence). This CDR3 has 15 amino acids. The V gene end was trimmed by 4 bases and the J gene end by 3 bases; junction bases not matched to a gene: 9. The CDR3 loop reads CASSSLQRDYYEQYF. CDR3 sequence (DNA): TGTGCCAGCAGCTCTCTCCAACGGGACTACTACGAGCAGTACTTC.

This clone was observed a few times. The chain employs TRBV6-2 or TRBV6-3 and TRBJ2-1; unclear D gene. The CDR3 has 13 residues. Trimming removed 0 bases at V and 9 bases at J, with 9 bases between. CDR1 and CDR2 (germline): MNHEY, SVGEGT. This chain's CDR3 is CASSYSNAGEQFF. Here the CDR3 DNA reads TGTGCCAGCAGTTACTCGAATGCCGGTGAGCAGTTCTTC.

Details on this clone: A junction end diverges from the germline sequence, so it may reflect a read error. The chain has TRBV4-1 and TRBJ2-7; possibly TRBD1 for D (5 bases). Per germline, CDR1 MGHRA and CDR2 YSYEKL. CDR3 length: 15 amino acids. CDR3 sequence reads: CASRQGSGFSYEQYF. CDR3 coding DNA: TGCGCCAGCAGACAAGGGTCAGGGTTTTCCTACGAGCAGTACTTC.

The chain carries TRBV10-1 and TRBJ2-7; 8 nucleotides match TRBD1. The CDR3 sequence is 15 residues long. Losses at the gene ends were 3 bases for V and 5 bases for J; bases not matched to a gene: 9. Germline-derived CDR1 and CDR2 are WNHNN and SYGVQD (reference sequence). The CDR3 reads CASSDRGQVFDEQYF. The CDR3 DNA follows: TGCGCCAGCAGTGATCGGGGACAGGTCTTCGACGAGCAGTACTTC.